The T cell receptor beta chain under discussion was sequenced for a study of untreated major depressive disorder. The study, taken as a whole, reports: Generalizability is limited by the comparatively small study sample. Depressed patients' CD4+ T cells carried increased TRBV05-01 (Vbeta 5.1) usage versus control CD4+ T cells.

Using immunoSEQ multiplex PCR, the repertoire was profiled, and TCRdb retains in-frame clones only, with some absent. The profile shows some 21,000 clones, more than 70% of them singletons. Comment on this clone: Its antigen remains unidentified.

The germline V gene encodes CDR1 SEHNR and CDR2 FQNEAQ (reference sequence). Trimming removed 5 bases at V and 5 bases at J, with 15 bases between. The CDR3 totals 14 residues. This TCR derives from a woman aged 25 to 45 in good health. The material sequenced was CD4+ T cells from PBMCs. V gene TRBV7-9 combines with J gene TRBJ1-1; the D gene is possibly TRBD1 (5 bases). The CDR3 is CASSLTVQGTEAFF. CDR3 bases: TGTGCCAGCAGCCTTACAGTTCAGGGTACTGAAGCTTTCTTT. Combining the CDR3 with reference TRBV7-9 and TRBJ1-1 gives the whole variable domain DTGVSQNPRHKITKRGQNVTFRCDPISEHNRLYWYRQTLGQGPEFLTYFQNEAQLEKSRLLSDRFSAERPKGSFSTLEIQRTEQGDSAMYLCASSLTVQGTEAFFGQGTRLTVV.